This TCR beta chain was sequenced in a study of blood T cell repertoires in COVID-19. In the study overall: Sources were T cells, B-cell-depleted T cells, or PBMCs; the material itself was cDNA or gDNA.

Sequencing was performed with immunoSEQ multiplex PCR; in TCRdb, only in-frame clones are kept and a portion is missing. Of about 43,000 clones in the sample, around 80% are singletons; the top ten hold more than 20%. V lost 6 bases, J lost 8 bases, and 16 bases lay in between. The CDR3 runs to 14 residues. The germline CDR1 and CDR2 sequences are LNHDA and SQIVND (reference sequence). The clonotype was recovered from an older woman with acute or convalescent COVID-19. Specimen: peripheral blood. The chain has TRBV19 and TRBJ1-4, with TRBD1 as a possible D gene (6 bases). DNA of the CDR3: TGTGCCAGTAGGGGGACACCGATGGAGGAAAAACTGTTTTTT. Protein sequence: CASRGTPMEEKLFF.